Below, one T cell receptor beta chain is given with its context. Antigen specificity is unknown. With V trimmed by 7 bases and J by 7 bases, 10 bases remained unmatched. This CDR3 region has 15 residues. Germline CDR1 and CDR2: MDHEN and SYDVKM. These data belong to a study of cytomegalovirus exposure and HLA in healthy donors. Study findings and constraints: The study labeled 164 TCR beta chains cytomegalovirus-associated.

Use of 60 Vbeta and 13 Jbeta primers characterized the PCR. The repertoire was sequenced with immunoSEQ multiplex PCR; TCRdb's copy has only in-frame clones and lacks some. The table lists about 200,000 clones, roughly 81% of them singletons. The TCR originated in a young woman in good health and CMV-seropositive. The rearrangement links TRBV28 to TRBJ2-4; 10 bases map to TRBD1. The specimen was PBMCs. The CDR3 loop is CASNPPKGQGNIQYF. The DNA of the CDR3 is TGTGCCAGCAATCCCCCGAAGGGACAGGGGAACATTCAGTACTTC.